This T cell receptor beta chain is from a study of CD8 T cells in ankylosing spondylitis. Study conclusions and caveats: Prior literature has documented some motif variants in synovial fluid and blood from reactive arthritis.

There are many counts of this clonotype. Its antigen is as yet unknown. Via MiXCR, TCRdb re-called the 5' RACE reads, giving one row per CDR3 protein. The sample yields approximately 300,000 distinct CDR3 sequences, around 19% seen once. V was shortened by 0 bases and J by 0 bases, with 17 bases between the two germline ends. Germline assignment: CDR1 DFQATT and CDR2 SNEGSKA (reference sequence). The CDR3 has 18 amino acids. Specimen: blood, either unsorted or a sorted T cell fraction (not recorded which). The genes are TRBV20-1 and TRBJ1-4; TRBD1 is a possible D gene (5 bases). The TCR comes from a male donor with ankylosing spondylitis or in good health (not recorded which). The CDR3 loop is CSARDILGRGATNEKLFF. In nucleotides, the CDR3 is TGCAGTGCTAGAGATATTTTGGGGCGGGGGGCAACTAATGAAAAACTGTTTTTT.